The 32 T cell receptor beta chains presented below share a single source sample, sequenced in a study of human CD8 memory T cell subsets. UMI-labeled 5' RACE was used to make TCR beta libraries. TCRdb reprocessed the 5' RACE reads and stores each CDR3 protein as one record, lacking DNA. Its clone listing holds roughly 6,200 distinct CDR3 sequences. Sequencing input: CD8+ effector memory T cells (TEM) sorted from PBMCs. Regarding subset: effector memory CD8 T cells, CCR7- CD45RO+ CD95+. The receptors were sampled from a human donor in good health.

The rearrangement uses TRBV2 and TRBJ2-7; the D gene TCRdb calls, TRBD1, cannot be checked with no DNA. This CDR3 has 15 amino acids. Germline lookup yields CDR1 SNHLY and CDR2 FYNNEI. CDR3 region: CASSGGSGWPDEQYF.

V gene TRBV13 combines with J gene TRBJ1-2; TCRdb designates TRBD1, a call that cannot be tested without DNA. The CDR3 is made up of 16 amino acids. Per the germline V gene, CDR1 is PRHDT and CDR2 is FYEKMQ (reference sequence). CDR3 in amino acids: CASSSGTGGALGGYTF.

The rearrangement joins TRBV7-3 to TRBJ2-3; TCRdb's D gene call, TRBD1, goes unchecked for lack of DNA. Germline V gene lookup returns CDR1 SGHTA and CDR2 FQGTGA. The CDR3 length is 15 residues. CDR3 in amino acids: CASSPSGTSTDTQYF.

This chain joins TRBV12-3 or TRBV12-4 and TRBJ2-5. CDR3 size: 12 residues. The CDR3: CASSLVQETQYF.

The rearrangement uses TRBV7-9 and TRBJ2-1; without DNA, the TCRdb call of TRBD2 cannot be checked. The CDR3 spans 16 residues. Germline V gene data show CDR1 as SEHNR and CDR2 as FQNEAQ (reference sequence). The CDR3 loop is CASSLDGGVSYNEQFF.

V and J are TRBV12-3 or TRBV12-4 and TRBJ2-5; TCRdb selects TRBD2, and the lack of DNA leaves this call unchecked. CDR3 size: 15 residues. CDR3 region: CASSLDQTGQETQYF.

The V and J genes are TRBV19 and TRBJ2-1; with no DNA, the TCRdb D assignment of TRBD2 cannot be verified. This CDR3 is 13 amino acids long. Germline values: CDR1 LNHDA, CDR2 SQIVND (reference sequence). CDR3 residues: CASSGTSGVEQFF.

This chain uses TRBV9 with TRBJ2-7; there is no DNA to check the TCRdb D call of TRBD2. CDR3 length: 15 amino acids. Germline CDR1 SGDLS, CDR2 YYNGEE. CDR3: CASSVGEGTTYEQYF.

This clonotype is deemed medium-sized by its frequency. The V and J genes are TRBV29-1 and TRBJ2-5; TCRdb selects TRBD1, and the lack of DNA leaves this call unchecked. The CDR3 totals 15 residues. Germline V gene lookup returns CDR1 SQVTM and CDR2 ANQGSEA. Here the CDR3 reads CSVEDTGQVGETQYF.

The chain recombines TRBV28 with TRBJ2-7; TCRdb's D call of TRBD1 is untestable without DNA. Germline CDR1 MDHEN, CDR2 SYDVKM. The CDR3 sequence is 16 residues long. The CDR3 protein is CASSTPGTGVSYEQYF.

Its frequency marks this clonotype as medium-sized. The rearrangement uses TRBV12-5 and TRBJ1-5; checking the TCRdb D call of TRBD1 is not possible without DNA. This CDR3 spans 16 amino acids. Germline CDR1 LGHNT, CDR2 FRNRAP. This CDR3 is CASGFSLEQDNQPQHF.

CDR3 sequence reads: CAIRGQGARNLRDTQYF. This chain joins TRBV10-3 and TRBJ2-3; TCRdb picks TRBD1, but there is no DNA to check that call. The germline V gene has CDR1 ENHRY and CDR2 SYGVKD. This CDR3 has 17 residues.

The rearrangement links TRBV6-2 or TRBV6-3 to TRBJ2-7; TCRdb outputs TRBD2, but without DNA this stays unchecked. There are 13 residues in the CDR3. CDR1 MNHEY and CDR2 SVGEGT come from the germline V gene. CDR3 region: CASETTSEGEQYF.

The CDR3 loop reads CASSYYNEQFF. This sequence joins TRBV7-9 and TRBJ2-1. Per germline, CDR1 SEHNR and CDR2 FQNEAQ (reference sequence). The CDR3 is 11 amino acids.

Measured by frequency, this clonotype is medium-sized. The J gene is TRBJ2-3, the V gene TRBV7-2; the D call of TRBD1 rests on TCRdb alone, since no DNA is present to check it. Looked up from germline, CDR1 is SGHTA and CDR2 is FQGNSA. CDR3 length equals 14 residues. The chain's CDR3 is CASSSRTDTDTQYF.

This chain connects TRBV28 to TRBJ1-4; TCRdb calls TRBD1, which cannot be checked without DNA. This CDR3 region has 16 residues. Per germline, CDR1 MDHEN and CDR2 SYDVKM. The CDR3 is CASRENRDRANEKLFF.

The CDR3 here is CSARDSSGRTYEQYF. The chain links TRBV20-1 to TRBJ2-7. The CDR3 is 15 amino acids. CDR1 and CDR2 from the germline V gene are DFQATT and SNEGSKA (reference sequence).

This clonotype is identified as medium-sized (0.01 to 0.1%) from frequency. The chain is built from TRBV4-2 and TRBJ2-2. CDR3 length equals 12 residues. Per germline, CDR1 LGHNA and CDR2 YNFKEQ. The CDR3 loop is CASSQDSGELFF.

The V and J genes are TRBV11-2 and TRBJ2-1; TCRdb designates TRBD2, a call that cannot be tested without DNA. There are 17 residues in the CDR3. CDR1 SGHAT and CDR2 FQNNGV come from the germline V gene. The CDR3 sequence: CASSSSSGGTSDNEQFF.

The chain couples TRBV10-2 to TRBJ1-5; the TCRdb call, TRBD1, lacks DNA for checking. CDR3 size: 16 residues. The germline V gene has CDR1 WSHSY and CDR2 SAAADI. The CDR3 sequence is CASSENPGNSNQPQHF.

V gene TRBV13 combines with J gene TRBJ2-5; the D call of TRBD1 rests on TCRdb alone, since no DNA is present to check it. Germline assignment: CDR1 PRHDT and CDR2 FYEKMQ (reference sequence). The CDR3 is 14 amino acids. CDR3: CASSLRGGKETQYF.

The CDR3 spells CASSRTGVLGEQFF. The V call is TRBV5-1, the J call TRBJ2-1; lacking DNA, the TRBD1 call made by TCRdb goes unchecked. This CDR3 is 14 amino acids long. Germline loops: CDR1 SGHRS, CDR2 YFSETQ.

This chain's CDR3 is CASSLAQGVNTEAFF. The chain employs TRBV7-9 and TRBJ1-1. The germline gives CDR1 SEHNR, CDR2 FQNEAQ (reference sequence). There are 15 residues in the CDR3.

The rearrangement links TRBV7-9 to TRBJ1-2; TCRdb proposes TRBD1, but this gene call is untestable without DNA. This CDR3 spans 13 amino acids. The germline CDR1 and CDR2 sequences are SEHNR and FQNEAQ (reference sequence). This CDR3 reads CASSSTTGGGYTF.

This clonotype is classed as medium-sized by frequency. The rearrangement uses TRBV20-1 and TRBJ2-2; no DNA is available, so the TRBD1 call from TCRdb remains unchecked. Germline CDR1 and CDR2: DFQATT and SNEGSKA (reference sequence). The CDR3 spans 17 residues. The CDR3 sequence is CSARDAGQGEATGELFF.

This clonotype is called medium-sized based on its frequency. The V and J genes are TRBV6-2 or TRBV6-3 and TRBJ2-2; the TRBD1 assignment by TCRdb is unverifiable without DNA. Germline values: CDR1 MNHEY, CDR2 SVGEGT. The CDR3 runs 15 residues. CDR3: CASSYSPGTPAELFF.

The chain is built from TRBV3-1 and TRBJ1-2; TCRdb calls TRBD1, which cannot be checked without DNA. The CDR3 runs to 13 residues. Looked up from germline, CDR1 is LGHDT and CDR2 is YNNKEL (reference sequence). The chain's CDR3 is CASSLWTNYGYTF.

The chain has TRBV4-3 and TRBJ2-3; without DNA, the TCRdb call of TRBD1 cannot be checked. Germline V gene sequence: CDR1 LGHNA, CDR2 YSLEER. The length of the CDR3 is 14 residues. CDR3 amino acids: CASKSQGDTDTQYF.

The chain recombines TRBV20-1 with TRBJ1-1. CDR3 length: 12 amino acids. The germline V gene encodes CDR1 DFQATT and CDR2 SNEGSKA (reference sequence). CDR3 in amino acids: CSALTSLAEAFF.

The genes are TRBV3-1 and TRBJ2-7. Germline-derived CDR1 and CDR2 are LGHDT and YNNKEL (reference sequence). CDR3 length equals 13 residues. CDR3 in amino acids: CASRPLGRSEQYF.

The J gene is TRBJ2-3, the V gene TRBV7-8; TCRdb outputs TRBD2, but without DNA this stays unchecked. This CDR3 is 17 amino acids long. The germline V gene encodes CDR1 SGHVS and CDR2 FQNEAQ. The CDR3: CASSLMPGTTGGDTQYF.

The chain links TRBV10-3 to TRBJ1-6. CDR3 length: 16 residues. CDR1 is ENHRY and CDR2 is SYGVKD in the germline V gene. CDR3 residues: CAISESGNSGDSPLHF.